A selection of T cell receptor beta chains follows, all from one sample in a study of blood T cell repertoires in COVID-19. The assay was immunoSEQ multiplex PCR, and TCRdb's table has in-frame clones only and misses some. The repertoire includes about 170,000 clones, around 83% of them detected once, and about 6.5% sits in the top ten. Sequenced sample: peripheral blood. All receptors derive from a woman over 75 in a cohort sampled during active or convalescent COVID-19. CDR3s include the opening cysteine and the closing phenylalanine or tryptophan. D genes are given only for firm matches. Only some rows state a clone size, as once, few, many or a class for expanded clones.

J: TRBJ1-2
D: .
V: TRBV25-1
size: once
CDR3: CASSEPGREQGYTF
DNA: TGTGCCAGCAGTGAGCCAGGACGGGAGCAGGGCTACACCTTC

J: TRBJ2-1
D: TRBD1
V: TRBV15
size: .
CDR3: CATSQDRASYNEQFF
DNA: TGTGCCACCAGCCAGGACAGGGCTTCCTACAATGAGCAGTTCTTC

J: TRBJ1-2
D: TRBD1
V: TRBV2
size: .
CDR3: CASSGQGGYGYTF
DNA: TGTGCCAGCAGTGGACAGGGGGGCTATGGCTACACCTTC

J: TRBJ1-5
D: .
V: TRBV9
size: .
CDR3: CASSVGYSGNQPQHF
DNA: TGTGCCAGCAGCGTAGGGTACAGTGGCAATCAGCCCCAGCATTTT

J: TRBJ1-2
D: .
V: TRBV21-1
size: .
CDR3: CASSKRDGGTQKQYGYTF
DNA: TGTGCCAGCAGCAAAAGGGATGGCGGGACCCAGAAACAATATGGCTACACCTTC

J: TRBJ1-1
D: TRBD1
V: TRBV5-1
size: .
CDR3: CASSWGQGSTEAFF
DNA: TGCGCCAGCAGCTGGGGACAGGGAAGCACTGAAGCTTTCTTT

J: TRBJ2-5
D: TRBD1
V: TRBV19
size: .
CDR3: CASSPLTGQETQYF
DNA: TGTGCCAGTAGTCCCCTGACAGGGCAAGAGACCCAGTACTTC

J: TRBJ1-1
D: TRBD1
V: TRBV6-6
size: once
CDR3: CASSRRRDRGRNTEAFF
DNA: TGTGCCAGCAGTCGCCGTAGGGACAGGGGGAGAAACACTGAAGCTTTCTTT

J: TRBJ2-1
D: .
V: TRBV7-9
size: few
CDR3: CASSLELSGVPYNEQFF
DNA: TGTGCCAGCAGCTTAGAACTGAGCGGAGTACCCTACAATGAGCAGTTCTTC

J: TRBJ2-5
D: .
V: TRBV24-1
size: .
CDR3: CATSDADSRETQYF
DNA: TGTGCCACCAGTGATGCGGACAGTCGGGAGACCCAGTACTTC

J: TRBJ2-3
D: TRBD1
V: TRBV10-3
size: .
CDR3: CAISQGQGAGDTQYF
DNA: TGTGCCATCAGCCAGGGACAGGGGGCGGGAGATACGCAGTATTTT

J: TRBJ2-1
D: .
V: TRBV6-2/TRBV6-3
size: .
CDR3: CASSYNSLPSYNEQFF
DNA: TGTGCCAGCAGTTACAACTCACTCCCGTCCTACAATGAGCAGTTCTTC

J: TRBJ2-1
D: .
V: TRBV24-1
size: .
CDR3: CATSDSRVWGAYNEQFF
DNA: TGTGCCACCAGTGACAGTCGGGTGTGGGGGGCCTACAATGAGCAGTTCTTC

J: TRBJ2-1
D: .
V: TRBV5-1
size: .
CDR3: CASSLRLVGANEQFF
DNA: TGCGCCAGCAGCCTCCGTCTGGTAGGAGCTAATGAGCAGTTCTTC

J: TRBJ1-5
D: .
V: TRBV19
size: .
CDR3: CASSPGKQNQPQHF
DNA: TGTGCCAGCTCCCCGGGAAAGCAGAATCAGCCCCAGCATTTT